These T cell receptor beta chains were read from a single sample in a study of CD8 T cells in ankylosing spondylitis. In TCRdb, the 5' RACE reads were re-called with MiXCR into one record per CDR3 protein. This table has about 800,000 distinct CDR3 sequences, roughly 12% appearing once. Sequencing was carried out using blood, either unsorted or a sorted T cell fraction (not recorded which). These TCRs come from a male donor with ankylosing spondylitis. The CDR3 runs from the conserved cysteine through the conserved F or W. A D gene is named only where the DNA matches it firmly. Clone sizes are given selectively: once, few, many, or a class where the clone is expanded.

TRBJ1-1	TRBV7-2	-	few	CASSLAAGLSTEAFF	TGTGCCAGCAGCTTAGCTGCAGGGCTTTCGACTGAAGCTTTCTTT
TRBJ1-1	TRBV15	TRBD1	-	CATSRRDRADTEAFF	TGTGCCACCAGCAGAAGGGACAGGGCCGACACTGAAGCTTTCTTT
TRBJ1-2	TRBV29-1	-	few	CSVGGLFNYGYTF	TGCAGCGTTGGGGGTTTATTTAACTATGGCTACACCTTC
TRBJ2-7	TRBV7-9	-	-	CAVSLGPYEQYF	TGTGCCGTCTCGCTAGGACCCTACGAGCAGTACTTC
TRBJ1-4	TRBV20-1	-	few	CSARISWQGSEKLFF	TGCAGTGCTAGAATTAGTTGGCAGGGGAGCGAAAAACTGTTTTTT
TRBJ2-5	TRBV29-1	-	many	CSVGQETQYF	TGCAGCGTTGGCCAAGAGACCCAGTACTTC
TRBJ1-3	TRBV4-3	-	few	CASSQERHSGNTIYF	TGCGCCAGCAGCCAAGAGAGGCACTCTGGAAACACCATATATTTT
TRBJ1-2	TRBV6-4	-	-	CASSKSGFGYTF	TGTGCCAGCAGTAAATCGGGCTTTGGCTACACCTTC
TRBJ2-1	TRBV7-6	-	-	CASSLLAHDKNEQFF	TGTGCCAGCAGCCTACTAGCTCACGATAAAAATGAGCAGTTCTTC
TRBJ1-6	TRBV5-1	-	-	CASSYSLTGNTPLHF	TGCGCCAGCAGCTATTCATTGACCGGCAATACACCCCTCCACTTT
TRBJ2-1	TRBV12-3/TRBV12-4	-	few	CASSLTTLPTYNEQFF	TGTGCCAGCAGTTTAACGACTCTCCCTACCTACAATGAGCAGTTCTTC
TRBJ1-2	TRBV7-2	-	-	CASSLQPLYGYTF	TGTGCCAGCAGCTTACAGCCACTCTATGGCTACACCTTC
TRBJ2-7	TRBV5-3	TRBD1	-	CARSSHRDRVLCEQYF	TGTGCCAGAAGCTCACACCGGGACAGGGTTTTGTGCGAGCAGTACTTC
TRBJ2-4	TRBV28	TRBD2	-	CASSLSGGENIQYF	TGTGCCAGCAGTTTGAGCGGGGGGGAAAACATTCAGTACTTC
TRBJ1-4	TRBV4-3	-	-	CASSQDPRWATNEKLFF	TGCGCCAGCAGCCAAGACCCACGGTGGGCAACTAATGAAAAACTGTTTTTT
TRBJ1-4	TRBV5-1	-	few	CASSSYGPATNEKLFF	TGCGCCAGCAGCTCCTACGGCCCCGCAACTAATGAAAAACTGTTTTTT
TRBJ2-2	TRBV20-1	-	-	CSAVAGAKTGELFF	TGCAGTGCGGTGGCCGGGGCGAAGACCGGGGAGCTGTTTTTT
TRBJ2-2	TRBV7-3	-	few	CASSSPGTGELFF	TGTGCCAGCAGCTCGCCGGGAACCGGGGAGCTGTTTTTT
TRBJ2-1	TRBV29-1	-	many	CSARNWEQFF	TGCAGCGCCCGTAATTGGGAGCAGTTCTTC
TRBJ2-1	TRBV20-1	-	many	CSATSGPFNEQFF	TGCAGTGCTACGAGCGGGCCGTTCAATGAGCAGTTCTTC
TRBJ2-1	TRBV6-6	-	-	CASTGDSYNEQFF	TGTGCCAGCACCGGGGACTCCTACAATGAGCAGTTCTTC
TRBJ2-3	TRBV20-1	-	-	CSARVQRGTDTQYF	TGCAGTGCTAGAGTCCAGCGGGGCACAGATACGCAGTATTTT
TRBJ1-4	TRBV10-1	-	-	CASTPGTTNEKLFF	TGCGCCAGCACTCCCGGGACTACTAATGAAAAACTGTTTTTT
TRBJ2-2	TRBV20-1	TRBD2	many	CSALAGKNTGELFF	TGCAGTGCCTTAGCGGGGAAGAACACCGGGGAGCTGTTTTTT
TRBJ2-1	TRBV29-1	-	many	CSGRGGGHYNEQFF	TGCAGCGGTAGGGGAGGGGGGCATTACAATGAGCAGTTCTTC
TRBJ2-1	TRBV29-1	TRBD2	many	CSVQGLAGNEQFF	TGCAGCGTTCAAGGGCTAGCGGGGAATGAGCAGTTCTTC
TRBJ2-1	TRBV20-1	-	-	CSAPGSSGRNEQFF	TGCAGTGCCCCTGGGAGTTCGGGAAGGAATGAGCAGTTCTTC
TRBJ1-2	TRBV7-6	-	few	CASSLYPNYGYTF	TGTGCCAGCAGCTTGTACCCTAACTATGGCTACACCTTC
TRBJ2-3	TRBV6-1	TRBD2	few	CASSEWWGGDTQYF	TGTGCCAGCAGTGAATGGTGGGGGGGAGATACGCAGTATTTT
TRBJ2-1	TRBV6-2/TRBV6-3	-	many	CASSYQYNEQFF	TGTGCCAGCAGTTACCAGTACAATGAGCAGTTCTTC
TRBJ2-3	TRBV10-3	TRBD2	few	CAISELGLPSGDTQYF	TGTGCCATCAGTGAGTTAGGTCTACCTAGCGGAGATACGCAGTATTTT
TRBJ1-6	TRBV7-2	-	few	CASSLDRVSPLHF	TGTGCCAGCAGCTTAGACAGGGTTTCACCCCTCCACTTT
TRBJ1-5	TRBV27	-	few	CASSWVSGQPQHF	TGTGCCAGCAGTTGGGTCAGTGGTCAGCCCCAGCATTTT
TRBJ2-1	TRBV24-1	-	few	CATSEPGQGNNGQFF	TGTGCCACCAGTGAGCCAGGGCAGGGTAATAACGGGCAGTTCTTC
TRBJ1-6	TRBV7-8	TRBD1	many	CASRTNRGGYNSPLHF	TGTGCCAGCAGAACGAACAGGGGCGGCTATAATTCACCCCTCCACTTT
TRBJ2-5	TRBV6-2/TRBV6-3	-	few	CASSGGSLGPQETQYF	TGTGCCAGCAGTGGCGGGTCCCTAGGTCCCCAAGAGACCCAGTACTTC
TRBJ2-7	TRBV10-3	-	many	CAISDRGGFYEQYF	TGTGCCATCAGTGATCGTGGGGGTTTCTACGAGCAGTACTTC
TRBJ2-1	TRBV4-3	-	few	CASSQDLRGSRRYNEQFF	TGCGCCAGCAGCCAAGACCTTCGTGGTTCACGTCGCTACAATGAGCAGTTCTTC
TRBJ2-1	TRBV20-1	-	many	CSARDDLAEQFF	TGCAGTGCTAGAGATGACCTTGCGGAGCAGTTCTTC
TRBJ2-5	TRBV7-3	TRBD1	-	CASSPPGTGISETQYF	TGTGCCAGCAGCCCCCCCGGGACAGGGATTTCTGAGACCCAGTACTTC
TRBJ2-3	TRBV10-1	-	-	CASSEGFRTDTQYF	TGCGCCAGCAGTGAAGGGTTTCGCACAGATACGCAGTATTTT
TRBJ1-3	TRBV27	-	few	CASSLDVNSGNTIYF	TGTGCCAGCAGTTTGGACGTGAACTCTGGAAACACCATATATTTT
TRBJ2-1	TRBV7-9	-	-	CASSLAKGSSYNEQFF	TGTGCCAGCAGCTTAGCGAAAGGTAGCTCCTACAATGAGCAGTTCTTC
TRBJ2-1	TRBV29-1	TRBD2	many	CSARLAGAGIEQFF	TGCAGCGCCCGACTAGCGGGGGCTGGCATTGAGCAGTTCTTC